This record covers a single TCR beta chain. The source of the sample is a study of OX40 agonist ivuxolimab in advanced cancers. Study-level information: Patients were given ivuxolimab, an antibody that agonizes OX40 (CD134). Each dose-escalation patient presented with hepatocellular carcinoma, melanoma, renal cell or head and neck cancer.

Sequencing was performed with immunoSEQ multiplex PCR; in TCRdb, only in-frame clones are kept and a portion is missing. The sample has 72,000 or so clones, 70% to 90% seen once; the top ten hold 1.3%. Here the sequenced sample was CD4+ or CD8+ T cells sorted from blood, taken in a trial of the OX40 agonist ivuxolimab. The clonotype was recovered from an adult with an advanced solid tumor such as melanoma, head and neck, liver or kidney cancer.

Here the CDR3 DNA reads TGTGCCAGCAGCGTTAGGGGGACAGAGACCCAGTACTTC. Its translation is CASSVRGTETQYF. The chain links TRBV9 to TRBJ2-5, with D possibly TRBD1 on 6 matching bases. From germline, CDR1 is SGDLS and CDR2 YYNGEE. This CDR3 is 13 amino acids long. V was shortened by 2 bases and J by 4 bases, with 9 bases between the two germline ends. Looking up the rest from reference TRBV9 and TRBJ2-5 gives the full variable domain: DSGVTQTPKHLITATGQRVTLRCSPRSGDLSVYWYQQSLDQGLQFLIQYYNGEERAKGNILERFSAQQFPDLHSELNLSSLELGDSALYFCASSVRGTETQYFGPGTRLLVL.